Presented here are 10 T cell receptor beta chains from one specimen sequenced in a study of neoadjuvant anti-PD-1 for oral cavity cancer. Assay: immunoSEQ multiplex PCR; the TCRdb copy retains only in-frame clones and omits some. This table holds tens of thousands of clones, roughly 84% found once. Sample time point: after neoadjuvant nivolumab, at surgical resection. Sequenced material: PBMCs, taken after nivolumab (anti-PD-1) treatment. The receptor set was obtained from a person aged 35-79 years with oral cavity squamous cell carcinoma.

CDR3 in DNA: TGTGCCAGCAGCTTAAGGACTGCCCTTAATGAAAAACTGTTTTTT. As protein: CASSLRTALNEKLFF. V and J are TRBV7-6 and TRBJ1-4, with D unresolved. The CDR3 length is 15 residues. Germline-derived CDR1 and CDR2 are SGHVS and FNYEAQ. Trimming removed 2 bases at V and 4 bases at J, with 11 bases between. Combining the CDR3 with reference TRBV7-6 and TRBJ1-4 gives the whole variable domain GAGVSQSPRYKVTKRGQDVALRCDPISGHVSLYWYRQALGQGPEFLTYFNYEAQQDKSGLPNDRFSAERPEGSISTLTIQRTEQRDSAMYRCASSLRTALNEKLFFGSGTQLSVL.

This clone was seen a single time. This chain connects TRBV7-5 to TRBJ2-3. TRBV7-5 is described as a pseudogene. The CDR3 covers 18 residues. The CDR3 nucleotides are TGTGCCAGAAGCTTATGGGGTCGGCGGGACACTAGCACAGATACGCAGTATTTT. Residues: CARSLWGRRDTSTDTQYF.

The chain employs TRBV19 and TRBJ2-7; 8 bases agree with TRBD1. J was trimmed by 6 bases and V by 5 bases; bases with no gene match: 12. CDR3 length: 15 amino acids. Germline-derived CDR1 and CDR2 are LNHDA and SQIVND (reference sequence). CDR3 coding DNA: TGTGCCAGTAGTTCCGTTGGACAGGGACCCCTCGAGCAGTACTTC. Translation gives CASSSVGQGPLEQYF.

There are a few counts of this clone. The chain couples TRBV6-4 to TRBJ1-1; 7 bases map to TRBD1. Germline CDR1 is MRHNA and CDR2 is SNTAGT. After removal of 3 bases from V and 6 bases from J, the junction contained 7 bases not matched to a gene. This CDR3 is 14 amino acids long. CDR3: CASSESAGGSEAFF. The CDR3 coding sequence is TGTGCCAGCAGTGAGAGCGCAGGGGGATCTGAAGCTTTCTTT.

The rearrangement joins TRBV6-1 to TRBJ2-5; the D gene is possibly TRBD1 (5 bases). V dropped 8 bases and J dropped 7 bases, with 8 bases sitting between them. The CDR3 totals 10 residues. Germline V lookup: CDR1 MNHNS, CDR2 SASEGT. The CDR3 spells CASLRGTQYF. The DNA for the CDR3 is TGTGCCAGCCTTAGGGGGACCCAGTACTTC.

This chain uses TRBV19 with TRBJ2-7, with 8 nucleotides matching TRBD1. CDR3 length: 13 residues. J gave up 5 bases and V 6 bases, and 6 bases lay outside the gene matches. Germline assignment: CDR1 LNHDA and CDR2 SQIVND (reference sequence). CDR3 residues: CASRKDRADEQYF. CDR3 nucleotides: TGTGCCAGTAGGAAGGACAGGGCCGACGAGCAGTACTTC.

J is TRBJ1-1 and V is TRBV11-2; maybe TRBD1 (6 bases). The V end was cut by 5 bases, the J end by 7 bases, with 20 bases between. CDR1 is SGHAT and CDR2 is FQNNGV in the germline V gene. The CDR3 has 15 residues. CDR3 in amino acids: CASSRGAESTREAFF. In nucleotides, the CDR3 is TGTGCCAGCAGCAGGGGGGCGGAATCCACCCGTGAAGCTTTCTTT.

The chain is built from TRBV5-6 and TRBJ2-2; D uncertain. This CDR3 has 16 residues. From germline, CDR1 is SGHDT and CDR2 YYEEEE. Trimming stripped 0 bases from V and 0 bases from J, with 9 bases between. As DNA, the CDR3 is TGTGCCAGCAGCTTGGGTAGCCTGACGAACACCGGGGAGCTGTTTTTT. Residues: CASSLGSLTNTGELFF.

The rearrangement links TRBV30 to TRBJ1-4; 9 nucleotides agree with TRBD1. Per the germline V gene, CDR1 is GTSNPN and CDR2 is SVGIG (reference sequence). The CDR3 extends over 15 amino acids. The J segment lost 5 bases and the V segment lost 4 bases, leaving 8 bases of the junction unmatched. CDR3 loop: CAWTNGQGTNEKLFF. As DNA, the CDR3 is TGTGCCTGGACAAACGGACAGGGGACGAATGAAAAACTGTTTTTT.

The chain carries TRBV2 and TRBJ2-2; TRBD2 matches 7 bases. The CDR3 loop spans 17 amino acids. Germline CDR1 reads SNHLY; CDR2 reads FYNNEI. After removal of 7 bases from V and 2 bases from J, the junction contained 13 bases not matched to a gene. In DNA, the CDR3 is TGTGCCAGCAAGGGTACAAGGCTAGCGGTTAACACCGGGGAGCTGTTTTTT. Its translation is CASKGTRLAVNTGELFF.